The T cell receptor (beta chain) under discussion was sequenced for a study of blood T cell repertoires in COVID-19 (dated by TCRdb to between 2020 and 2021). Broadly, across the study: Samples from collaborators originated in the United States, Italy and Spain and spanned both the acute and convalescent phases of COVID-19. The material from the prospective study consisted of cDNA or gDNA derived from T cells, B-cell-depleted T cells, or PBMCs. The dataset comprised deeply sampled blood TCRbeta repertoires from subjects exposed to, actively infected with, or recovered from COVID-19. The repertoires were released in a freely available public database meant as a resource for research on the immune response to SARS-CoV-2. The samples were drawn from two sources: the first 160 participants of the ongoing ImmuneRACE study, and 1,000 to 1,500 subjects contributed by 6 global collaborators. The sample metadata nearly always contained a de-identified subject ID, COVID-19 status, age in years and sex. HLA class I and class II types, where available, came from metadata supplied by the sample provider rather than from assay-based typing.

In the germline V gene (reference sequence), CDR1 corresponds to LNHDA and CDR2 to SQIVND. V trim: 3 bases; J trim: 7 bases; unmatched bases: 1. From the cysteine through the phenylalanine, the CDR3 covers 13 amino acids. Only the CDR3 DNA stays, 39 bases, in frame from base 1. The collaborating institutions used their own protocols to collect whole blood in K2EDTA tubes. For TCRbeta analysis, collaborator samples were shipped as frozen whole blood, as isolated PBMCs, or as DNA extracted from either sample type. Comments on this clone: Its antigen specificity is not known. It has no much larger one-base neighbor in the sample; base qualities were not kept.

What the research found in general, with its limitations: The quantity of clinical and demographic metadata differed by source and by participant and was supplied without curation.

The immunoSEQ Assay, a bias-controlled multiplex PCR, was used to amplify TCRbeta CDR3 regions from genomic DNA. Per the source publication's procedure: Within the assay, amplification of reference gene primers was used to estimate how many nucleated cells each sample contained. To quantify the absolute abundance of each unique TCRbeta CDR3 rearrangement, sequence reads were collapsed and filtered. Productive Simpson clonality was computed per sample as the square root of Simpson's diversity index over productive rearrangements. What TCRdb holds here is the immuneACCESS table cut down to in-frame rearrangements. Part of the clones is not present; checked against another copy, under half of the missing clones reflect an unresolved V gene, and the others are unexplained. V and J calls and clone size are those listed in that table; D and trimming were worked out from the DNA. The sample table holds about 210,000 clones, of which roughly four fifths were seen once. Together, the top ten hold 2% to 3% of the sample.

Sequencing was done on a sample of peripheral blood. The TCR originated in a middle-aged woman with active or convalescent COVID-19. The chain is encoded by TRBV19 joined to TRBJ1-4; 8 middle bases align to TRBD1. The CDR3 amino acid sequence is: CASSIRGREKLFF. The DNA reads TGTGCCAGTAGTATCAGGGGGCGTGAAAAACTGTTTTTT.